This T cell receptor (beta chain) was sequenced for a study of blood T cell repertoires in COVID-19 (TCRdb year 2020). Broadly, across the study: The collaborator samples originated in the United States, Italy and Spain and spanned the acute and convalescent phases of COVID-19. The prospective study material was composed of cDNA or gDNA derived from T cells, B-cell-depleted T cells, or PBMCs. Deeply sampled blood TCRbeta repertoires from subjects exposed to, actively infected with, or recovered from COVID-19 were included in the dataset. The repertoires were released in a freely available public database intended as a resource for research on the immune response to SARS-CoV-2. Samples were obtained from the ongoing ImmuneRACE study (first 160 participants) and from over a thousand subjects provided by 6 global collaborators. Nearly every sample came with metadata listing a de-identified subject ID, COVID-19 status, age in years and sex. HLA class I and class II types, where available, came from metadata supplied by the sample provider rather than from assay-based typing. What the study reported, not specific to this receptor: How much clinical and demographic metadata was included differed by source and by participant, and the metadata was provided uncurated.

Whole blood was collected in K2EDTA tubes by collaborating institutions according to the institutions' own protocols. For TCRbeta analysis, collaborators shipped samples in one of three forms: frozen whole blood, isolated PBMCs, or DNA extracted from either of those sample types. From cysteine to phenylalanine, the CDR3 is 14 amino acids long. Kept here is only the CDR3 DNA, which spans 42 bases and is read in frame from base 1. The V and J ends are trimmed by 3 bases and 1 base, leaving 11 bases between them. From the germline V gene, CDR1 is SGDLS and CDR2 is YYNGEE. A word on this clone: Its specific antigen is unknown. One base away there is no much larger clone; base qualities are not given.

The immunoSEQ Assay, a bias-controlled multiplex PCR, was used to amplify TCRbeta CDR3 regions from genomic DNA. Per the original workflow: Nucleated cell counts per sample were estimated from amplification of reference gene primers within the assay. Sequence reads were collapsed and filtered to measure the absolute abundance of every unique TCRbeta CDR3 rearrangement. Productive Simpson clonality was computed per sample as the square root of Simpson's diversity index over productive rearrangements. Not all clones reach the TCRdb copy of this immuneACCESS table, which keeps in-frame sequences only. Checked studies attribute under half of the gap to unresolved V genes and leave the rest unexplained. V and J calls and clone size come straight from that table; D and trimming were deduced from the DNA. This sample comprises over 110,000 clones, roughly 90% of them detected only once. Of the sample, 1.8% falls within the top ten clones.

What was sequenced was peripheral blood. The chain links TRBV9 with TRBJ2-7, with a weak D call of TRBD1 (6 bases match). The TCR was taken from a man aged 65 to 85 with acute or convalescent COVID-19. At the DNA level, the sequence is TGTGCCAGCAGCGCAACAGGGTCTTCCTACGAGCAGTACTTC. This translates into CASSATGSSYEQYF.